This TCR beta chain was sequenced during a study of blood T cells in healthy people across ages (dated by TCRdb to the mid-2010s). Concerning the study at large: In model experiments, template switching captured about one uniquely barcoded TCR beta cDNA molecule for every two T cells. To avoid experimental bias, donors of different ages were randomly spread across the sequencing lanes. For two donors (one aged 18 to 29 and one aged 80 or older), the study analyzed two additional independent replicas of 1 million unique cDNA reads from the same blood draw. Four age groups were formed from the donors: young (average approximately 15 years), middle-aged (less than 40), aged (62) and long-lived (roughly 81). Using deep sequencing normalized with unique cDNA molecular identifiers, the study measured how TCR beta repertoire diversity changes with age. General study outcomes and caveats: Since profiling was done on bulk unsorted PBMCs, naive and antigen-experienced compartments could not be conclusively compared. Observed TCR beta diversity correlated strongly with the percentage of naive T cells measured by flow cytometry. As age increased, observed TCR beta diversity per million T cells dropped in a roughly linear way, and a significant reduction was already evident by age 40. Estimates of total diversity based on one million sequenced T cells were regarded as lower bounds and as underestimates. The long-lived group showed more naive CD4+ T cells, fewer expanded clones and increased TCR diversity than the aged group, suggesting age selection. Because the CMV infection status of the donors was unknown, age-related changes in expanded clonotypes may potentially have been confounded.

This clonotype was counted many times. Its antigen has not been determined. The record has no base qualities; no much larger clone is one base away. The roughly 39 donors, aged about 6 to 95 years, were systemically healthy Caucasian individuals from Russia. Each donor gave approximately 9.4 milliliters of peripheral blood, drawn into EDTA-treated Vacutainer tubes. Ficoll-Paque density-gradient centrifugation was used to isolate PBMCs, with at least 7 million obtained per sample. Total RNA was extracted from PBMCs with Trizol reagent, with at least 5.5 micrograms obtained per sample. For every donor, flow cytometry on a PBMC aliquot measured the percentage of naive CD45RAhigh/CD27high T cells. The germline ends are 7 bases apart after V is trimmed by 0 bases and J by 0 bases. The cysteine opens and the phenylalanine closes a CDR3 of 14 amino acids. Just the 42-base CDR3 DNA is kept, in frame starting at base 1. Reading the germline V gene gives CDR1 SGDLS and CDR2 YYNGEE.

The receptor library was made with 5' RACE. Data came from an Illumina HiSeq 2500. The second PCR ran for about 7 to 11 cycles and used a J-beta primer mix along with a sample-barcoded 5' primer. A unique molecular identifier was introduced onto each TCR beta cDNA molecule by a template-switch 5' adaptor carrying 12 random nucleotides. Each sample yielded at least 3 million CDR3-containing paired-end reads. The Mint cDNA synthesis kit, primed by a TRBC-specific oligonucleotide, was used to synthesize first-strand cDNA from all RNA. All cDNA was treated with uracil-DNA glycosylase and then went through a first 18-cycle PCR with the universal primers M1SS and BC2_uni_R. Processing in the source paper ran as follows. For normalization, 1 million high-quality reads were randomly selected from each sample, with every read carrying a distinct molecular identifier. Instead of being binned into consensus sequences, reads with shared molecular identifiers were discarded. MiTCR, run with a Q25 quality threshold and the strictest error-elimination algorithm, handled CDR3 identification, clonotype clustering and error correction. A nonparametric unseen species model with Euler transformation was used to estimate a lower bound on total TCR beta diversity. TCRdb ran its own pipeline on the public reads, namely fastp trimming at Q25 and MiXCR clone calling, and kept in-frame beta chains. Rows are unified per CDR3 protein, each entry keeping the most common DNA and genes. TCRdb's processing, not the authors', yielded these V and J calls. The sample has 1.6 million or so distinct CDR3 sequences on record, around 35% of them singletons. About 10% of the sample goes to the ten largest clones.

The chain is encoded by TRBV9 joined to TRBJ2-7; too little of a D gene remains to name it. The sequence derives from a woman in her 30s in good health. Material for sequencing was blood. The sequenced DNA is TGTGCCAGCAGCGTAGTCGGCAGCTCCTACGAGCAGTACTTC. Translated, this gives CASSVVGSSYEQYF.